The 28 T cell receptor beta chains reported below all come from one sample, sequenced in a study of T cells in Graves' hyperthyroidism and ophthalmopathy. Amplification of TCR beta CDR3 regions used RNA as the template. Researchers ran a first-round RT-PCR on the TCR CDR3 using the HTBI primer set. TCRdb independently ran MiXCR on the multiplex PCR reads; one entry per CDR3 protein. The sample shows 560,000 or so distinct CDR3 sequences, 20% of them seen only once. Sample: blood. All receptors come from a man between 35 and 55 years old with Graves' ophthalmopathy.

Only a few counts were recorded for this clonotype. The chain employs TRBV19 and TRBJ2-1; 9 bases map to TRBD1. This CDR3 is 16 amino acids long. Germline loops: CDR1 LNHDA, CDR2 SQIVND (reference sequence). With V trimmed by 3 bases and J by 4 bases, 7 bases remained unmatched. CDR3 sequence reads: CASSMAGQGRYNEQFF. The CDR3 nucleotides read TGTGCCAGTAGTATGGCCGGACAGGGGCGGTACAATGAGCAGTTCTTC.

This clonotype showed up many times. This chain uses TRBV5-5 with TRBJ1-2, with no clear D. Trimming cost V 7 bases and J 8 bases, with 15 bases left between them. The CDR3 loop spans 12 amino acids. The V gene's germline CDR1 is SGHKS and CDR2 YYEKEE (reference sequence). Written as DNA, the CDR3 is TGTGCCAGCGGCCTAATCACGAGAGGCTACACCTTC. Residues: CASGLITRGYTF.

This clonotype was detected only a few times. The rearrangement uses TRBV27 and TRBJ1-6; D is unresolved. The V end lost 2 bases, the J end lost 9 bases, and 11 bases lay between the germline ends. The CDR3 length is 14 residues. Germline loops: CDR1 MNHEY, CDR2 SMNVEV (reference sequence). The chain's CDR3 is CASSLISWVSPLHF. DNA for the CDR3: TGTGCCAGCAGTTTAATCAGTTGGGTTTCACCCCTCCACTTT.

This clonotype appeared many times. The rearrangement uses TRBV6-1 and TRBJ1-1; 9 bases are a match to TRBD1. This CDR3 region has 16 residues. Losses at the gene ends were 5 bases for V and 0 bases for J; bases not matched to a gene: 7. Germline lookup yields CDR1 MNHNS and CDR2 SASEGT. The CDR3 region is CASSSPGQGMNTEAFF. The CDR3, as DNA: TGTGCCAGCAGTTCTCCGGGACAGGGTATGAACACTGAAGCTTTCTTT.

The chain is built from TRBV7-9 and TRBJ2-7, with 8 positions matching TRBD1. Germline CDR1 reads SEHNR; CDR2 reads FQNEAQ (reference sequence). V trimming: 5 bases; J trimming: 7 bases; junction bases outside the gene matches: 13. The length of the CDR3 is 15 residues. The CDR3 DNA follows: TGTGCCAGCAGCCTCATCCCAGGGGGCGCGGGGGAGCAGTACTTC. It codes for CASSLIPGGAGEQYF.

The genes are TRBV30 and TRBJ1-6, with D uncertain. In germline, CDR1 is GTSNPN, CDR2 SVGIG (reference sequence). Trimming took off 4 bases at V and 6 bases at J, with 13 bases between the two ends. The CDR3 has 14 residues. CDR3 region: CAWIQQNFNSPLHF. In DNA, the CDR3 is TGTGCCTGGATCCAACAGAACTTTAATTCACCCCTCCACTTT.

The chain uses TRBV6-5 and TRBJ1-2; TRBD1 aligns across 11 bases. Losses at the gene ends were 2 bases for V and 6 bases for J; bases not matched to a gene: 5. The CDR3 is 15 residues long. The germline V gene encodes CDR1 MNHEY and CDR2 SVGAGI. CDR3 residues: CASSYEGQGADGYTF. For the CDR3, the DNA is TGTGCCAGCAGTTACGAAGGACAGGGGGCCGATGGCTACACCTTC.

In this sample, this clonotype turned up many times. The rearrangement links TRBV20-1 to TRBJ2-1, with D maybe TRBD2 (6 bases). In germline, CDR1 is DFQATT, CDR2 SNEGSKA (reference sequence). V gave up 5 bases and J gave up 2 bases, with 13 bases separating them. The CDR3 sequence is 14 residues long. The CDR3 DNA sequence: TGCAGTGCTTTGACTAGTCCAACCTACAATGAGCAGTTCTTC. Translating it yields CSALTSPTYNEQFF.

This clonotype was recorded a few times. The chain joins TRBV2 to TRBJ2-5; 8 bases agree with TRBD2. With V trimmed by 7 bases and J by 2 bases, 9 bases remained unmatched. Germline V gene sequence: CDR1 SNHLY, CDR2 FYNNEI. The CDR3 sequence is 15 residues long. Written as DNA, the CDR3 is TGTGCCAGCAAATGGGTTAGCGGGGTGCAAGAGACCCAGTACTTC. Translated, it gives CASKWVSGVQETQYF.

V usage is TRBV29-1 and J usage is TRBJ1-1, with unresolved D. The CDR3 extends over 14 amino acids. Germline assignment: CDR1 SQVTM and CDR2 ANQGSEA. Deletions cut 5 bases from V and 7 bases from J, with 20 bases between. The CDR3 DNA reads TGCAGCGTTACCACCTGGGAGGGCCACCTTGAAGCTTTCTTT. This encodes CSVTTWEGHLEAFF.

The chain uses TRBV19 and TRBJ2-4; the D gene is possibly TRBD2 (5 bases). The CDR3 sequence is 15 residues long. V gave up 7 bases and J gave up 4 bases, with 17 bases separating them. Germline lookup yields CDR1 LNHDA and CDR2 SQIVND (reference sequence). The CDR3 region has the DNA TGTGCCAGTAAGAGCGGTCTAGGATCGAAAAACATTCAGTACTTC. Amino acids: CASKSGLGSKNIQYF.

The rearrangement links TRBV20-1 to TRBJ2-1; 8 bases agree with TRBD1. Trimming removed 1 base from V and 5 bases from J; junction bases left unmatched: 7. The CDR3 contains 15 residues. Germline CDR1 DFQATT, CDR2 SNEGSKA (reference sequence). The CDR3, as DNA: TGCAGTGCTAGAGTAGTGGACAGGGTTAACAATGAGCAGTTCTTC. This sequence encodes CSARVVDRVNNEQFF.

V is TRBV30 and J is TRBJ2-7, with a weak D call TRBD2 (5 bases). V gave up 2 bases and J gave up 5 bases, with 10 bases separating them. CDR3 length equals 12 residues. Germline V lookup: CDR1 GTSNPN, CDR2 SVGIG (reference sequence). CDR3 loop: CAWSSGFDEQYF. CDR3 DNA: TGTGCCTGGAGTTCGGGGTTCGACGAGCAGTACTTC.

This clonotype was detected ten times or more. This rearrangement joins TRBV7-2 to TRBJ1-2; TRBD1 agrees at 10 bases. CDR3 length equals 17 residues. Unmatched junction bases numbered 10, after V lost 0 bases and J lost 6 bases. Germline loops: CDR1 SGHTA, CDR2 FQGNSA. The DNA of the CDR3 is TGTGCCAGCAGCTTAGCGACAGGGGGCTCCGGGTCCGATGGCTACACCTTC. Translated: CASSLATGGSGSDGYTF.

This clonotype was detected many times. As DNA, the CDR3 is TGTGCCAGCAACTCCCCGGGACTAGCGGGAGGAAGGGCCTACGAGCAGTACTTC. It specifies CASNSPGLAGGRAYEQYF. The chain employs TRBV28 and TRBJ2-7; 15 bases map to TRBD2. CDR1 is MDHEN, CDR2 SYDVKM, per germline. The length of the CDR3 is 18 residues. The junction had 12 bases not matched to a gene; V was cut back by 7 bases and J by 2 bases. Based on the CDR3 plus reference TRBV28 and TRBJ2-7, the full variable domain is DVKVTQSSRYLVKRTGEKVFLECVQDMDHENMFWYRQDPGLGLRLIYFSYDVKMKEKGDIPEGYSVSREKKERFSLILESASTNQTSMYLCASNSPGLAGGRAYEQYFGPGTRLTVT.

The CDR3 DNA sequence: TGCAGCGTTGAAGGGACAGGGGGTTCTGAAGCTTTCTTT. Protein sequence: CSVEGTGGSEAFF. V gene TRBV29-1 combines with J gene TRBJ1-1; 10 bases match TRBD1. The CDR3 has 13 residues. With V trimmed by 1 base and J by 6 bases, 2 bases remained unmatched. Germline values: CDR1 SQVTM, CDR2 ANQGSEA.

This clonotype was seen ten or more times. V is TRBV5-1 and J is TRBJ2-3, with a possible D match to TRBD2 (6 bases). Trimming cost V 2 bases and J 2 bases, with 9 bases left between them. Looked up from germline, CDR1 is SGHRS and CDR2 is YFSETQ. The CDR3 consists of 14 residues. Here the CDR3 DNA reads TGCGCCAGCAGCTTTGGAGGGGTCACAGATACGCAGTATTTT. Protein product: CASSFGGVTDTQYF.

A few counts support this clonotype. V gene TRBV12-3 or TRBV12-4 combines with J gene TRBJ1-2, with 7 bases aligning to TRBD1. V shed 3 bases and J 8 bases; nucleotides not matched to a gene: 3. The CDR3 contains 12 residues. The CDR3 coding sequence is TGTGCCAGCAGTTTGGGACAGATCGGCTACACCTTC. Its translation: CASSLGQIGYTF.

Ten or more counts support this clonotype. The V gene is TRBV30, the J gene TRBJ1-5; no firm D call. Germline assignment: CDR1 GTSNPN and CDR2 SVGIG (reference sequence). CDR3 length equals 13 residues. The germline V and J ends were trimmed by 0 bases and 4 bases, with 7 bases remaining between them. CDR3 bases: TGTGCCTGGAGTGTCTTAGGGAATCAGCCCCAGCATTTT. The encoded protein is CAWSVLGNQPQHF.

This clonotype was counted ten times or more. This chain joins TRBV7-2 and TRBJ2-1; D not certain. Between the trimmed V and J ends, which lost 5 bases and 12 bases, there was a span of 14 bases. CDR3 length: 12 amino acids. Germline-derived CDR1 and CDR2 are SGHTA and FQGNSA. CDR3 nucleotide sequence: TGTGCCAGCAGCCTAGTGGGTAGGTCGCAGTTCTTC. Protein sequence: CASSLVGRSQFF.

This clonotype was seen many times. The chain links TRBV28 to TRBJ2-1; 10 bases map to TRBD1. Germline CDR1 is MDHEN and CDR2 is SYDVKM. Trimming removed 5 bases from V and 2 bases from J; junction bases left unmatched: 3. The CDR3 is 15 residues long. For the CDR3, the DNA is TGTGCCAGCAGTACCGGACAGGGGGCCTACAATGAGCAGTTCTTC. Translation gives CASSTGQGAYNEQFF.

In regard to this clonotype: A much larger clone lies one base from this, so it may be a read error. This CDR3 reads CASGYLGLAGSTDTQYF. In DNA, the CDR3 is TGTGCCAGCGGTTATTTAGGGCTAGCGGGTAGCACAGATACGCAGTATTTT. This chain uses TRBV7-2 with TRBJ2-3; 8 bases are shared with TRBD2. The germline CDR1 and CDR2 sequences are SGHTA and FQGNSA. The ends lost 8 bases at V and 0 bases at J; junction bases unmatched: 13. This CDR3 region has 17 residues.

The chain has TRBV12-3 or TRBV12-4 and TRBJ2-6; unclear D gene. CDR3 length: 17 amino acids. The V end lost 6 bases, the J end lost 0 bases, and 15 bases lay between the germline ends. The CDR3 DNA sequence: TGTGCCAGCAGGGCCGGAGAAGGGTTCTCTGGGGCCAACGTCCTGACTTTC. It codes for CASRAGEGFSGANVLTF.

The rearrangement joins TRBV5-8 to TRBJ2-1; a weak D match, TRBD1 (6 bases). The V gene's germline CDR1 is SGHTS and CDR2 YDEGEE. V was shortened by 4 bases and J by 10 bases, with 18 bases between the two germline ends. The CDR3 has 14 amino acids. The CDR3 spells CASSRLTGSVEQFF. In DNA, the CDR3 is TGTGCCAGCAGCCGATTGACAGGTTCGGTCGAGCAGTTCTTC.

The V gene is TRBV19, the J gene TRBJ2-7; 7 positions agree with TRBD1. The CDR3 has 12 residues. Unmatched junction bases numbered 2, after V lost 7 bases and J lost 2 bases. Germline V gene sequence: CDR1 LNHDA, CDR2 SQIVND (reference sequence). This CDR3 is CASMGTAYEQYF. In nucleotides, the CDR3 is TGTGCCAGTATGGGGACAGCCTACGAGCAGTACTTC.

This clonotype has a count of ten or more. This sequence joins TRBV6-2 or TRBV6-3 and TRBJ2-1; unclear D gene. Trimming removed 4 bases from V and 8 bases from J, with 6 bases in between. The CDR3 is 11 residues long. Germline CDR1 reads MNHEY; CDR2 reads SVGEGT. CDR3 sequence: CASSFTHEQFF. CDR3 sequence (DNA): TGTGCCAGCAGTTTTACCCATGAGCAGTTCTTC.

This chain connects TRBV5-1 to TRBJ1-2; 8 nucleotides agree with TRBD1. CDR1 is SGHRS, CDR2 YFSETQ, per germline. With 4 bases clipped from V and 4 bases from J, the junction kept 6 bases outside the gene matches. This CDR3 region has 14 residues. The DNA of the CDR3 is TGCGCCAGCAGCCAGGACAGGGAAGTCTATGGCTACACCTTC. Protein: CASSQDREVYGYTF.

This clonotype has a handful of counts. The rearrangement links TRBV27 to TRBJ2-7; possibly TRBD2 for D (5 bases). Per germline, CDR1 MNHEY and CDR2 SMNVEV (reference sequence). The CDR3 has 12 residues. Trimming took 8 bases from V and 0 from J, leaving 8 bases between them. CDR3: CASRDFSYEQYF. DNA of the CDR3: TGTGCCAGCCGGGATTTCTCCTACGAGCAGTACTTC.